Sequencing of this TCR beta chain was carried out in a study of blood T cell repertoires in COVID-19. Study as a whole: The cDNA or gDNA used as material had been derived from T cells, B-cell-depleted T cells, or PBMCs.

In the original workflow: Reference gene primers were amplified, and this amplification served to estimate nucleated cell counts. Assay: immunoSEQ multiplex PCR; the TCRdb copy retains only in-frame clones and omits some. Clonal size and the V and J genes are those of that table, whereas D and trimming came from the DNA. The table includes 240,000 or so clones, about 83% detected once. The source is a young man who had recovered from COVID-19. Sample: peripheral blood.

CDR3 sequence (DNA): TGCGCCAGCAGCCAAGGGCCCACCACTCTTAGCGGGGCGACCTACAATGAGCAGTTCTTC. Its protein is CASSQGPTTLSGATYNEQFF. This chain uses TRBV4-1 with TRBJ2-1; TRBD2 aligns across 8 bases. Germline V gene sequence: CDR1 MGHRA, CDR2 YSYEKL. The V gene end was trimmed by 1 base and the J gene end by 2 bases; junction bases not matched to a gene: 16. CDR3 length equals 20 residues.